This T cell receptor beta chain was sequenced for a study of spatial heterogeneity in lung cancer. TCRdb redid the calling of the 5' RACE reads with MiXCR, one entry per CDR3 protein. The data hold 50,000 or so distinct CDR3 sequences, with roughly 10% observed a single time. CDR3 size: 13 residues. The germline V gene encodes CDR1 SQVTM and CDR2 ANQGSEA. V was pared by 4 bases and J by 1 base, with 3 bases of the junction left unmatched. Regarding time point: blood at routine non-recurrence follow-up after resection. From tumor, nontumor lung or frozen PBMC, whole RNA was taken unsorted for sequencing. This clonotype was detected ten times or more.

The V gene is TRBV29-1, the J gene TRBJ2-5; 7 bases fit TRBD2. This specimen was PBMCs, taken at follow-up. This TCR was sampled from a male donor with early-stage non-small cell lung cancer. The CDR3 reads CSVVSSGQETQYF. The CDR3 DNA sequence: TGCAGCGTTGTTTCTAGCGGCCAAGAGACCCAGTACTTC.